This T cell receptor (beta chain) was observed in a study of Ad26.COV2.S vaccination and SARS-CoV-2 variants. About the study: The vaccine Ad26.COV2.S was put into the muscle once, or twice with 56 days between.

The CDR3 sequence is 14 residues long. V was pared by 5 bases and J by 5 bases, with 16 bases between. Germline values: CDR1 SGHTA, CDR2 FQGNSA. Treatment described: some 20 received Ad26.COV2.S at low or high dose, single or two shots; 5 received placebo; per-sample allocation not given. The study sampled participants on day 63 after the first vaccine or placebo injection. It was an adult aged 18-55 years in Boston who was the donor. The vaccine delivered Wuhan-strain SARS-CoV-2 spike through an Ad26 vector. Study-level findings and limits: Substantial post-vaccination breadth of spike-specific CD8+ and CD4+ T cell responses was reported.

The protocol was immunoSEQ multiplex PCR, while the TCRdb copy is restricted to in-frame clones and leaves out a portion. Seen here are around 400,000 clones, approximately 90% observed once, and the top ten hold 9.5% to 15%. A remark on this clone: Its antigen is currently unknown.

V usage is TRBV7-2 and J usage is TRBJ2-7, with TRBD1 as a possible D gene (5 bases). The material was peripheral blood, obtained in a trial of Ad26.COV2.S vaccine versus placebo. This receptor was obtained from a person aged 18-65 years who received the Ad26.COV2.S COVID-19 vaccine or a placebo. The CDR3 here is CASSPRGRDNEQYF. The CDR3 nucleotides are TGTGCCAGCAGCCCGAGAGGCAGGGATAACGAGCAGTACTTC.